This T cell receptor beta chain was profiled in a study of T cell changes during pregnancy in multiple sclerosis. The trim removed 3 bases at V and 2 bases at J, leaving 9 bases unmatched. Germline values: CDR1 SGHRS, CDR2 YFSETQ. The CDR3 is 17 amino acids. Assay used: immunoSEQ multiplex PCR; TCRdb lists only in-frame clones, some missing. The data contain about 69,000 clones, over 80% of them singletons. The specimen comprised peripheral blood, sampled in the third trimester of pregnancy. This chain joins TRBV5-1 and TRBJ2-7; 12 positions agree with TRBD2. The receptor was derived from a female donor in good health, enrolled as a control in a pregnancy study. The CDR3 protein is CASSSSSSGGAPYEQYF. DNA of the CDR3: TGCGCCAGCAGCTCCTCATCTAGCGGGGGGGCTCCCTACGAGCAGTACTTC.